One and the same sample provided the 6 T cell receptor beta chains below, sequenced in a study of T cells after yellow fever vaccination (dated 2019 in TCRdb). The library came from 5' RACE. Sequencing instrument: Illumina NovaSeq 6000. In-frame beta chains were kept once TCRdb had trimmed the public reads at Q25 with fastp and called clones with MiXCR. Rows are unified per CDR3 protein, each entry keeping the most common DNA and genes. For this sample there are some 390,000 distinct CDR3 sequences; over 15% appear just once. The ten largest clones represent about 18% of the sample. The sample's treatment or condition, from its label and the paper: live attenuated yellow fever vaccine strain. This specimen consisted of PBMCs, obtained before the yellow fever booster vaccination. The receptors were gathered from a young man who received the YFV17D yellow fever vaccine.

The chain recombines TRBV6-5 with TRBJ2-3; TRBD1 matches at 7 bases. Per germline, CDR1 MNHEY and CDR2 SVGAGI. After removal of 0 bases from V and 4 bases from J, the junction contained 10 bases not matched to a gene. The CDR3 runs 17 residues. CDR3 bases: TGTGCCAGCAGTTACTCGGCGGCAGGGGGTATGGCAGATACGCAGTATTTT. Translating gives CASSYSAAGGMADTQYF.

The chain links TRBV15 to TRBJ2-1; TRBD2 matches at 10 bases. V shed 5 bases and J 6 bases; nucleotides not matched to a gene: 7. The CDR3 has 15 residues. Germline V gene sequence: CDR1 LNHNV, CDR2 YYDKDF (reference sequence). The CDR3 reads CATSAMVAGGNEQFF. The CDR3 DNA reads TGTGCCACCAGCGCGATGGTAGCGGGGGGCAATGAGCAGTTCTTC.

The chain combines TRBV20-1 with TRBJ1-5, with D perhaps TRBD1 (5 bases). Germline V gives CDR1 DFQATT, CDR2 SNEGSKA (reference sequence). Trimming took 5 bases from V and 0 from J, leaving 11 bases between them. This CDR3 region has 14 residues. CDR3 residues: CSADRGYSNQPQHF. The CDR3 nucleotides are TGCAGTGCTGACAGAGGATATAGCAATCAGCCCCAGCATTTT.

In this sample, this clonotype turned up a few times. The rearrangement joins TRBV7-9 to TRBJ2-1; D ambiguous. The V gene's germline CDR1 is SEHNR and CDR2 FQNEAQ (reference sequence). The length of the CDR3 is 12 residues. Trimming pared 5 bases from V and 15 bases from J, leaving 17 bases between. Here the CDR3 reads CASSLTPPQPFF. Written as DNA, the CDR3 is TGTGCCAGCAGCCTGACTCCTCCTCAGCCGTTCTTC. Complete variable domain (other parts from reference TRBV7-9 and TRBJ2-1): DTGVSQNPRHKITKRGQNVTFRCDPISEHNRLYWYRQTLGQGPEFLTYFQNEAQLEKSRLLSDRFSAERPKGSFSTLEIQRTEQGDSAMYLCASSLTPPQPFFGPGTRLTVL.

The rearrangement joins TRBV30 to TRBJ2-2, with TRBD2 matching over 9 bases. V dropped 4 bases and J dropped 4; count of bases not matched to a gene: 7. CDR1 is GTSNPN and CDR2 is SVGIG in the germline V gene (reference sequence). This CDR3 region has 15 residues. Here the CDR3 DNA reads TGTGCCTGGACTGGTAGAGCGGGGGGCACCGGGGAGCTGTTTTTT. Translation gives CAWTGRAGGTGELFF.

The chain employs TRBV20-1 and TRBJ1-2; D unclear. The CDR3 loop spans 12 amino acids. Germline CDR1 reads DFQATT; CDR2 reads SNEGSKA (reference sequence). The V end lost 5 bases, the J end lost 0 bases, and 7 bases lay between the germline ends. The CDR3 loop is CSAARTNYGYTF. The CDR3 DNA reads TGCAGTGCTGCAAGAACTAACTATGGCTACACCTTC.